The clone carrying this T cell receptor (beta chain) has more than one count but fewer than ten. As yet, its antigen is unknown. Trimming left V 10 bases short and J 4 bases short, with 22 bases between. Germline assignment: CDR1 LNHDA and CDR2 SQIVND (reference sequence). This CDR3 is 15 amino acids long. This sample is drawn from a study of T cells in Graves' hyperthyroidism and ophthalmopathy. Points from the study as a whole: Blood shared most expanded thyroid clonotypes above 0.001.

RNA transcripts gave rise to amplified TCR beta CDR3 regions. The TCR CDR3 first-round RT-PCR relied on the HTBI primer set. TCRdb recomputed calls from the multiplex PCR reads with MiXCR, one row per CDR3 protein. The repertoire holds fewer than 200,000 distinct CDR3 sequences, with roughly 10% as singletons. The chain has TRBV19 and TRBJ1-2; unclear D gene. The source of this sequence is a woman between 18 and 30 years old with Graves' hyperthyroidism that later progressed to Graves' ophthalmopathy. Sequenced input: blood. The CDR3 region has the DNA TGTGCCACCGCAGATAGGCGGAGGCAGAGCTATGGCTACACCTTC. Protein product: CATADRRRQSYGYTF.